This T cell receptor (beta chain) was captured by sequencing in a study of cytomegalovirus exposure and HLA in healthy donors (dated by TCRdb to 2017 to 2019). Looking at the study overall: An earlier analysis of about 530 of the donors reported approximately 260 Gb of sequence data and 117 million unique TCR beta sequences obtained from roughly 170 million T cells. To study patterns of TCR occurrence, a later analysis re-analyzed previously published TCR beta repertoires from 650 to 750 donors and added high-resolution HLA genotyping. All discovery cohort repertoires had been generated on a single sequencing platform. Four or five DR-DQ haplotypes were handled as single units for association and clustering, since linkage in the cohort was strong. Typing coverage varied by locus: roughly 629-630 donors for A, B, C, DRB1 and DQB1; approximately 500 for DQA1; more than 600 for DPA1; 450 to 480 for DPB1. An earlier analysis of nearly 600 of the donors applied high-throughput TCR beta sequencing to assess whether each TCR beta V gene segment acted as functional or pseudogenic. Among 398 genotyped donors of the cohort, an average of about 220,000 unique TCR beta nucleotide sequences was sequenced per donor, of which about 18% were non-productive. Roughly 300 gigabases of sequencing data and 91 million or so unique TCR sequences made up an early release that covered several hundred HLA-typed donors. Donor age, sex, ethnicity and CMV serostatus were collected together with the repertoire data. In a later genetic analysis, genome-wide SNP genotypes for about three fifths of the 666 donors were used, and that subset was treated as a discovery cohort. HLA typing covered class I and class II loci at four-digit resolution. The study aimed to test whether cataloging public T cell receptors could reveal signatures of past pathogen exposure. High-throughput TCR immunosequencing, statistical association of individual TCRs with disease status, and machine learning were combined to predict cytomegalovirus infection status. Using immunosequencing, the study profiled T cell repertoires from 666 subjects and related those repertoires to cytomegalovirus serostatus. In addition to the first cohort of approximately 650 subjects, a separate validation cohort of approximately 110 different subjects was used. Of the 350 to 450 genotyped donors, 65% to 90% were placed in the genetic ancestry cluster associated with self-reported Caucasian donors. In the later analysis, no new phenotypic data were used to find candidate immune exposures; instead, reliance was placed on TCR beta sequences and their occurrence across donors. The paper's findings and limits, for the study overall: According to a later genetic analysis, donors in an Asian-associated ancestry cluster had fewer N-insertions in productive TCRs than the approximately 690-donor mean. Most TCR sequences were observed very rarely across donors, whereas some public TCRs were present in many individuals. When HLA alleles, especially DR and DQ, strongly co-occurred, attributing TCR associations to individual alleles was difficult. A later genetic analysis associated a missense DCLRE1C variant with V-gene and J-gene trimming of TCR beta chains, and an independent cohort replicated the association. Correlated functional status among segregating V segments might reflect linkage disequilibrium, but an unknown experimental factor could not be ruled out. At a false discovery rate of 0.05, a later analysis linked about 16,000 TCR beta sequences to specific HLA alleles. A further reported finding was that TCR beta sequences accurately predicted the HLA-A and HLA-B alleles for most subjects in the first cohort. In an earlier analysis of 500 to 650 of the donors, most TCR beta V segments appeared in productive rearrangements about 90% or about 30% of the time, broadly matching IMGT annotations. In a later analysis, several top co-occurrence clusters were reported to appear linked to parvovirus B19, influenza, CMV and Epstein-Barr virus. Only TCR beta chains were sequenced in this cohort, and the absence of alpha or paired-chain data limited detectable features. A later analysis found that most CMV-associated TCR beta chains appeared HLA-restricted, with HLA associations seemingly driven largely by CMV exposure. The classifier was reported to diagnose cytomegalovirus status with high specificity and sensitivity in both the original and validation cohorts. In a later analysis, the rate of TCR association differed among HLA loci, with DRB1 alleles having the most associated TCRs and HLA-C alleles having the fewest. In vitro tests confirmed that a few of the cytomegalovirus-associated TCR beta chains recognize cytomegalovirus antigens. A group of highly shared sequence variants was considered likely to be a technical artifact of the sequencing pipeline. It was suggested by the authors that the approach could potentially be generalized to other disease states and immunological phenotypes. Because HLA typing was unavailable for some donors at each locus, only the typed subset was used in association tests. Immune exposure information for the cohort was limited to CMV serostatus. Over 15 rarely observed V segments, including chromosome 9 orphons, were excluded from the earlier analysis of about 610 of the donors because counts were too low. Sequencing depth was assumed to be roughly uniform across donors in the presence/absence analyses, though that assumption may not hold. In a later analysis, HLA-associated TCR beta chains were found to be more clonally expanded and to have lower generation probabilities than equally common non-associated chains. Because the 87-base-pair reads could not distinguish some IMGT-functional V segments, including TRBV6-2 and TRBV6-3, those segments were excluded. In the study, approximately 150 TCR beta chains were listed as associated with cytomegalovirus.

The cohort was made up of about 610 healthy bone marrow donors. All cohort members were sampled while nominally healthy, although unrecorded immune exposures were likely present. The donor tested CMV seropositive and was one of the 289 seropositive cohort members. Every donor gave a peripheral blood sample, and the peripheral blood mononuclear cells from that sample were used for TCR beta sequencing. The Qiagen DNeasy Blood Extraction Kit was used to extract genomic DNA from the blood cell samples. Library construction relied on the immunoSEQ multiplex PCR assay. The multiplex PCR relied on a mix of 60 forward primers for TCR Vbeta segments and 13 reverse primers for TCR Jbeta segments. A multiplex PCR assay on genomic DNA amplified the CDR3 region of rearranged TCR beta genes. The Illumina HiSeq System was used to sequence the amplified TCR beta libraries as 87-base-pair reads. The study's own analysis went as follows. A later analysis counted 65 million to 90 million unique TCR beta chains across the roughly 700 repertoires, and 9.5 million to 11 million of these chains were shared by at least two donors. Raw reads were error-corrected and collapsed into unique sequences by a nearest-neighbor algorithm in which closely related sequences were merged to remove PCR and sequencing errors. V, D and J gene segments were assigned by aligning CDR3 sequences to IMGT reference sequences. For a sequence to be retained, a match of at least six nucleotides to both a V gene segment and a J gene segment was required. A rearrangement was called productive if the CDR3 had no stop codons and remained in frame with V and J, and every other rearrangement was called non-productive. Following IMGT convention, CDR3 was defined as the stretch from the second conserved V-encoded cysteine up to the conserved J-encoded phenylalanine. In an earlier analysis of 500 to 650 of the donors, sequences lacking an unambiguous match to a single V gene segment were excluded. In an earlier analysis of approximately 550 of the donors, V segments were called functional above 56.7% productive rearrangements and were called segregating when the between-donor standard deviation exceeded 5%. To diagnose cytomegalovirus status from the catalog of TCR beta chain sequences, a statistical classification framework was built. In a later analysis, TCR nucleotide sequences were compared against IMGT/GENE-DB human TR gene sequences so that V and J genes could be assigned. A later analysis assigned CDR3 sequences and most-parsimonious VDJ recombination scenarios with the TCRdist pipeline. A later analysis defined each TCR beta chain by its CDR3 amino acid sequence plus V-gene family, and excluded reads lacking a unique V-gene family. To address suspected cross-contamination and a sequencing artifact, a later analysis removed around 590 highly shared, low-generation-probability nucleotide sequences. In a later analysis, a clonal expansion index was calculated for each public chain from normalized within-repertoire ranks of inferred template counts. In a later analysis, generation probabilities were computed with a VDJ recombination model fitted to out-of-frame rearrangements, and the resulting probabilities were checked against IGoR. In a later analysis, TCR-TCR, TCR-HLA and TCR-CMV co-occurrence was scored with hypergeometric tests, and a repertoire-size bias correction was applied to TCR pairs. To estimate false discovery rates, a later analysis permuted the HLA or CMV assignments 20 times. A later analysis grouped co-occurring TCRs with DBSCAN, adding TCRdist sequence similarity when clustering within HLA-allele-positive subsets. Co-occurrence clustering excluded repertoires with fewer than 30,000 or more than 120,000 public chains, plus five with anomalous nucleotide sharing. As stored in TCRdb, this immuneACCESS dataset retains in-frame rearrangements with V and J assigned. A fraction of the clones does not appear; measured against another copy, unresolved V genes explain less than half of the discrepancy, and the remainder lacks a known reason. Clone size and the V and J calls come from that table; the DNA yielded D and trimming. This sample is represented by 130,000 or so clones; approximately 78% of them were singletons. Of the sample, more than 2.5% is held by the ten largest clones.

A remark on this clone: It lacks a known antigen. Base qualities are not at hand, and no much larger clone is one base apart.

The CDR3 numbers 17 residues from cysteine through phenylalanine. This entry keeps only the CDR3 DNA: 51 bases, framed from base 1. The sequenced sample consisted of PBMCs. This sequence was found in a man between 18 and 29 years old in good health and CMV-seropositive. This chain joins TRBV21-1 to TRBJ2-1; the DNA was not used to check the table's D call, TRBD2. TRBV21-1 has pseudogene status. The CDR3 loop reads CASSKASCSGPYNEQFF. In nucleotides, the sequence is TGTGCCAGCAGCAAAGCCTCTTGTAGCGGCCCCTACAATGAGCAGTTCTTC.